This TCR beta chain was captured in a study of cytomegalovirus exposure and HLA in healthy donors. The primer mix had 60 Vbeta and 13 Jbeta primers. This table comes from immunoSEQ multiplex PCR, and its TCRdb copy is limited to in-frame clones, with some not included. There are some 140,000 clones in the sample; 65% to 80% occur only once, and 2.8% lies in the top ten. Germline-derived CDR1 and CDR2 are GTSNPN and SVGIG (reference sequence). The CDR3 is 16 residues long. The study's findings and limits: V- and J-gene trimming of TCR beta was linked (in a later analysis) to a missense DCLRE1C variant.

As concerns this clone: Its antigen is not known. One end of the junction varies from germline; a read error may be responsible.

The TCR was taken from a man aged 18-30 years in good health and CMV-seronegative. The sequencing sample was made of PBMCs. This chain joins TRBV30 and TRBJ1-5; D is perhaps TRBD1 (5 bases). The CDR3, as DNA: TGTGCCTGGGCACTCAGTGGGGGGGGGAGGGAACAGCCCCAGCACTTT. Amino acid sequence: CAWALSGGGREQPQHF.